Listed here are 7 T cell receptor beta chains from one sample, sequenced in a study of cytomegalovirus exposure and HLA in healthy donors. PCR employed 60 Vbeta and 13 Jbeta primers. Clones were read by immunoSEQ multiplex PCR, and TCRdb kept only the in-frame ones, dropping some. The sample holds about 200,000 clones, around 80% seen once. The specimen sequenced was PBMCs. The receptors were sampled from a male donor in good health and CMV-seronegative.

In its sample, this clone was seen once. DNA for the CDR3: TGTGCCTGGAGTCGGTACACGGGGATATACAATGAGCAGTTCTTC. Translating it yields CAWSRYTGIYNEQFF. This sequence joins TRBV30 and TRBJ2-1; tentative D call: TRBD2 (5 bases). The V gene's germline CDR1 is GTSNPN and CDR2 SVGIG (reference sequence). V lost 2 bases and J lost 4, with 15 bases in between. The CDR3 length is 15 residues. Full variable domain (missing parts from reference TRBV30 and TRBJ2-1): SQTIHQWPATLVQPVGSPLSLECTVEGTSNPNLYWYRQAAGRGLQLLFYSVGIGQISSEVPQNLSASRPQDRQFILSSKKLLLSDSGFYLCAWSRYTGIYNEQFFGPGTRLTVL.

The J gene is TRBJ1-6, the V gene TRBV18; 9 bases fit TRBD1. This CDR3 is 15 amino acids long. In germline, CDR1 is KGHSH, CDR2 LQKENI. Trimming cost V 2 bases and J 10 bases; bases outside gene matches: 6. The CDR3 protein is CASSPRQGESSPLHF. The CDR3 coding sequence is TGTGCCAGCTCACCAAGACAGGGGGAATCCTCACCCCTCCACTTT. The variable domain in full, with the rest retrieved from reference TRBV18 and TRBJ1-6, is NAGVMQNPRHLVRRRGQEARLRCSPMKGHSHVYWYRQLPEEGLKFMVYLQKENIIDESGMPKERFSAEFPKEGPSILRIQQVVRGDSAAYFCASSPRQGESSPLHFGNGTRLTVT.

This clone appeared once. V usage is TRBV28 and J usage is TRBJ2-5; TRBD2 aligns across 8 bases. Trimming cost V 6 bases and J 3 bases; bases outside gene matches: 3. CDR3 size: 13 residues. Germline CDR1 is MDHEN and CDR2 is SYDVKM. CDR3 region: CASSTSGKETQYF. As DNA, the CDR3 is TGTGCCAGCAGCACTAGCGGAAAAGAGACCCAGTACTTC.

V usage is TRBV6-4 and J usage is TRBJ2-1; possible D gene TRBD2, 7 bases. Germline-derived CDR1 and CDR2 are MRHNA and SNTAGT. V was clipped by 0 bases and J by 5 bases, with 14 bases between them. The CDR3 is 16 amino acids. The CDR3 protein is CASSDSGGTTHNEQFF. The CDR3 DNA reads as TGTGCCAGCAGTGACTCCGGGGGGACAACCCACAATGAGCAGTTCTTC.

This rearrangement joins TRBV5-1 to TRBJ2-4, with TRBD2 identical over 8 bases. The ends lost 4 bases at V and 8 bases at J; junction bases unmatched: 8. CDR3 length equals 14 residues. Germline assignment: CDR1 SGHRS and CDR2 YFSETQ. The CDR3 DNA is TGCGCCAGCAGCCCAGGACTAGCAAGTGACATTCAGTACTTC. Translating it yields CASSPGLASDIQYF.

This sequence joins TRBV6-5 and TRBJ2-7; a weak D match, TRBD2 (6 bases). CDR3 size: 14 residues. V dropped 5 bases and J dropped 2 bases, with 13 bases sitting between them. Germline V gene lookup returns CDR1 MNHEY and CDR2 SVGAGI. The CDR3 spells CASSRRGGTYEQYF. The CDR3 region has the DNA TGTGCCAGCAGTCGCCGAGGCGGGACCTACGAGCAGTACTTC.

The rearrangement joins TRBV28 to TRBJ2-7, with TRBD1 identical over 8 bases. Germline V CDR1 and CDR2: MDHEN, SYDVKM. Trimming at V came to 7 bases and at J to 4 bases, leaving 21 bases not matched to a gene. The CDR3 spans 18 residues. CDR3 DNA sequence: TGTGCCAGCACCCTACACCAGGGGGCTGGATCTGGTTTTTACGAGCAGTACTTC. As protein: CASTLHQGAGSGFYEQYF.